The 31 T cell receptor beta chains below all came from one sample that was sequenced in a study of shared clonotypes between healthy human individuals. Produced via immunoSEQ multiplex PCR; TCRdb's table is partial and in-frame only. There are 2,500,000 or so clones in the sample; around nine tenths occur only once, and over 0.12% lies in the top ten. Sequences were obtained from naive CD4+ T cells sorted from blood. Subset given: CD45RA+ positively selected. Receptor source: a man younger than 30 in good health.

This clone was found once. The genes are TRBV5-1 and TRBJ2-7; 8 positions agree with TRBD1. J gave up 6 bases and V 4 bases, and 6 bases lay outside the gene matches. The germline V gene encodes CDR1 SGHRS and CDR2 YFSETQ. The CDR3 runs to 13 residues. CDR3 bases: TGCGCCAGCAGCACCGACAGGGGCATCGAGCAGTACTTC. The encoded protein is CASSTDRGIEQYF. The whole variable domain, filled in from reference TRBV5-1 and TRBJ2-7, reads KAGVTQTPRYLIKTRGQQVTLSCSPISGHRSVSWYQQTPGQGLQFLFEYFSETQRNKGNFPGRFSGRQFSNSRSEMNVSTLELGDSALYLCASSTDRGIEQYFGPGTRLTVT.

This clone has a single count. This chain connects TRBV20-1 to TRBJ2-7; perhaps TRBD1 as D (6 bases). The CDR3 is 11 residues long. The germline CDR1 and CDR2 sequences are DFQATT and SNEGSKA (reference sequence). This chain's CDR3 is CSTGTSYEQYF. The CDR3 DNA reads as TGCAGCACAGGGACCTCCTACGAGCAGTACTTC.

The V and J genes are TRBV7-2 and TRBJ2-3, with a weak D call TRBD1 (6 bases). The CDR3 loop spans 16 amino acids. V was cut by 0 bases and J by 4 bases, with 14 bases left in between. The germline V gene has CDR1 SGHTA and CDR2 FQGNSA. CDR3 in amino acids: CASSLAFNRVSDTQYF. The CDR3 DNA follows: TGTGCCAGCAGCTTAGCGTTTAACAGGGTCTCAGATACGCAGTATTTT.

The V call is TRBV28, the J call TRBJ1-2, with D possibly TRBD1 on 6 matching bases. Germline CDR1 reads MDHEN; CDR2 reads SYDVKM. Trimming removed 5 bases at V and 8 bases at J, with 15 bases between. The CDR3 length is 13 residues. DNA for the CDR3: TGTGCCAGCAGTATACAGGGATTGAGAGGCTACACCTTC. It translates to CASSIQGLRGYTF.

The chain joins TRBV5-4 to TRBJ2-2, with D tentatively TRBD1 (5 bases). V lost 4 bases, J lost 0 bases, and 7 bases lay in between. The V gene's germline CDR1 is SGHNT and CDR2 YYREEE (reference sequence). The CDR3 covers 14 residues. The CDR3 spells CASSVTANTGELFF. The CDR3 coding sequence is TGTGCCAGCAGCGTGACAGCGAACACCGGGGAGCTGTTTTTT.

This chain links TRBV11-2 with TRBJ2-7; 9 nucleotides align to TRBD2. The germline V gene encodes CDR1 SGHAT and CDR2 FQNNGV. CDR3 length: 15 amino acids. Trimming cost V 3 bases and J 4 bases; bases outside gene matches: 7. The CDR3 nucleotides are TGTGCCAGCAGCTTGACTAGCGGTTGGTTATACGAGCAGTACTTC. The encoded protein is CASSLTSGWLYEQYF.

The chain carries TRBV19 and TRBJ2-7; D perhaps matches TRBD2 (6 bases). Germline assignment: CDR1 LNHDA and CDR2 SQIVND (reference sequence). V lost 0 bases, J lost 1 base, and 10 bases lay in between. This CDR3 has 15 residues. The CDR3 is CASSIDLAHSYEQYF. For the CDR3, the DNA is TGTGCCAGTAGTATAGACCTAGCGCATTCCTACGAGCAGTACTTC.

This clone appeared a single time. V and J are TRBV27 and TRBJ2-1, with no clear D. The CDR3 covers 19 residues. The V and J ends lost 2 bases and 0 bases respectively, with 20 bases between them. CDR1 and CDR2 from the germline V gene are MNHEY and SMNVEV (reference sequence). CDR3 sequence: CASSLTRIGMSGSYNEQFF. The CDR3 nucleotides are TGTGCCAGCAGTTTAACGAGGATTGGGATGTCGGGCTCCTACAATGAGCAGTTCTTC.

In this sample, this clone turned up a few times. The chain combines TRBV10-3 with TRBJ1-5, with 7 nucleotides matching TRBD1. The V gene end was trimmed by 3 bases and the J gene end by 2 bases; junction bases not matched to a gene: 4. Germline V gives CDR1 ENHRY, CDR2 SYGVKD. The CDR3 loop spans 15 amino acids. The CDR3 nucleotides are TGTGCCATCAGTGAAGGGACAGAGGGCAATCAGCCCCAGCATTTT. Translation: CAISEGTEGNQPQHF.

The count of this clone is one. The V call is TRBV19, the J call TRBJ1-2; D is unclear. The CDR3 extends over 12 amino acids. The germline CDR1 and CDR2 sequences are LNHDA and SQIVND (reference sequence). The V end lost 3 bases, the J end lost 6 bases, and 8 bases lay between the germline ends. This chain's CDR3 is CASSIIGNGYTF. Written as DNA, the CDR3 is TGTGCCAGTAGTATTATCGGCAATGGCTACACCTTC.

The gene calls are TRBV18 and TRBJ2-2, with TRBD2 matching 12 bases. J lost 4 bases, V lost 5 bases, and 8 bases had no gene match. The length of the CDR3 is 17 residues. Germline CDR1 reads KGHSH; CDR2 reads LQKENI. DNA for the CDR3: TGTGCCAGCTCATCTATACTAGCGGGAGGATTCACCGGGGAGCTGTTTTTT. This sequence encodes CASSSILAGGFTGELFF.

V gene TRBV28 combines with J gene TRBJ2-7; 8 nucleotides line up with TRBD1. Germline V lookup: CDR1 MDHEN, CDR2 SYDVKM. Trimming took 3 bases from V and 3 from J; bases not matched to a gene: 4. This CDR3 region has 14 residues. Here the CDR3 DNA reads TGTGCCAGCAGTTTCCCAGGGGGCCTCTACGAGCAGTACTTC. Translating it yields CASSFPGGLYEQYF.

The rearrangement joins TRBV21-1 to TRBJ2-2; the D call of TRBD2 is as the table states it, not checked on the DNA. TRBV21-1 is tagged as a pseudogene. The CDR3 runs 15 residues. Written as DNA, the CDR3 is TGTGCCAGCGGAGGGCCCCGGGCAAACACCGGGGAGCTGTTTTTT. It is translated as CASGGPRANTGELFF.

The rearrangement joins TRBV7-9 to TRBJ2-1; possible D gene TRBD2, 6 bases. The germline gives CDR1 SEHNR, CDR2 FQNEAQ (reference sequence). The V gene lost 5 bases and the J gene lost 2 bases, with 13 bases spanning the gap. The length of the CDR3 is 15 residues. The CDR3 is CASSTNRGTYNEQFF. In DNA form, the CDR3 reads TGTGCCAGCAGCACCAACCGGGGGACCTACAATGAGCAGTTCTTC.

This clone came up once. The V and J genes are TRBV2 and TRBJ2-5; TRBD2 aligns across 7 bases. CDR1 and CDR2 (germline): SNHLY, FYNNEI. J lost 5 bases, V lost 7 bases, and 10 bases had no gene match. The CDR3 is made up of 14 amino acids. The CDR3 DNA reads as TGTGCCAGCAAGGCAGGGACCGGGGGGGAGACCCAGTACTTC. Its translation: CASKAGTGGETQYF.

This clone was seen just once. The chain employs TRBV6-1 and TRBJ1-2, with D perhaps TRBD1 (5 bases). V lost 0 bases, J lost 4 bases, and 12 bases lay in between. This CDR3 contains 15 residues. Looked up from germline, CDR1 is MNHNS and CDR2 is SASEGT. CDR3 sequence (DNA): TGTGCCAGCAGTGAAGCTTCCAGGGACCCCTATGGCTACACCTTC. The encoded protein is CASSEASRDPYGYTF.

This clone was observed a single time. Additional DNA sequences in this sample encode the identical CDR3. The chain combines TRBV30 with TRBJ1-3, with 7 bases aligning to TRBD1. Germline lookup yields CDR1 GTSNPN and CDR2 SVGIG (reference sequence). With V trimmed by 4 bases and J by 4 bases, 4 bases remained unmatched. This CDR3 is built from 13 residues. CDR3 bases: TGTGCCTGGACCAGGGGGTCAGGAAACACCATATATTTT. Protein: CAWTRGSGNTIYF.

The chain links TRBV10-3 to TRBJ1-6; no clear D. CDR1 and CDR2 (germline): ENHRY, SYGVKD. The CDR3 has 15 amino acids. V was clipped by 8 bases and J by 0 bases, with 11 bases between them. The CDR3 loop reads CAISEDLSYNSPLHF. For the CDR3, the DNA is TGTGCCATCTCTGAAGATCTCTCCTATAATTCACCCCTCCACTTT.

V gene TRBV6-6 combines with J gene TRBJ2-5; 8 nucleotides match TRBD2. V shed 4 bases, J shed 7 bases, and the junction held 11 bases outside the gene matches. Germline CDR1 MNHNY, CDR2 SVGAGI (reference sequence). The CDR3 length is 15 residues. As DNA, the CDR3 is TGTGCCAGCAGTTCTCACAGGAGCCGGGGGGGGACCCAGTACTTC. The encoded protein is CASSSHRSRGGTQYF.

In the case of this clone: This sample also contains other DNA sequences that code for the same CDR3. This sequence joins TRBV18 and TRBJ2-3, with a possible D match to TRBD1 (6 bases). The CDR3 runs 15 residues. Germline V CDR1 and CDR2: KGHSH, LQKENI. Between the trimmed V and J ends, which lost 0 bases and 0 bases, there was a span of 7 bases. CDR3 DNA: TGTGCCAGCTCACCACCAAGGGGGAGCACAGATACGCAGTATTTT. Translating gives CASSPPRGSTDTQYF.

Concerning this clone: Other DNA sequences in the sample encode the same CDR3. The CDR3 loop is CASSSVGGELFF. In DNA form, the CDR3 reads TGTGCCAGCAGTTCCGTGGGCGGGGAGCTGTTTTTT. The J gene is TRBJ2-2, the V gene TRBV6-5; D not certain. V was clipped by 4 bases and J by 7 bases, with 7 bases between them. The CDR3 length is 12 residues. The germline CDR1 and CDR2 sequences are MNHEY and SVGAGI.

CDR3 protein: CASSLAGGGRVNEQYF. The CDR3 region has the DNA TGTGCCAGCAGCTTGGCCGGAGGGGGACGGGTTAACGAGCAGTACTTC. The J gene is TRBJ2-7, the V gene TRBV5-4; perhaps D is TRBD1 or TRBD2 (6 bases each). The CDR3 is made up of 16 amino acids. Trimming removed 0 bases from V and 5 bases from J, with 18 bases in between. Looked up from germline, CDR1 is SGHNT and CDR2 is YYREEE (reference sequence).

This chain uses TRBV30 with TRBJ2-2; either TRBD1 or TRBD2 may supply D (6 bases each). Trimming took off 8 bases at V and 6 bases at J, with 19 bases between the two ends. The CDR3 spans 14 residues. CDR1 is GTSNPN, CDR2 SVGIG, per germline (reference sequence). The CDR3 DNA sequence: TGTGCCAAAGGGGGGCAGGGTAACGCCGGGGAGCTGTTTTTT. Translating it yields CAKGGQGNAGELFF.

The gene calls are TRBV25-1 and TRBJ2-6; no clear D gene. This CDR3 spans 15 amino acids. V was cut by 3 bases and J by 2 bases, with 8 bases left in between. CDR1 and CDR2 (germline): MGHDK, SYGVNS. The chain's CDR3 is CASSDVGTGANVLTF. CDR3 DNA: TGTGCCAGCAGTGACGTGGGTACTGGGGCCAACGTCCTGACTTTC. Full variable domain (rest looked up from reference TRBV25-1 and TRBJ2-6): EADIYQTPRYLVIGTGKKITLECSQTMGHDKMYWYQQDPGMELHLIHYSYGVNSTEKGDLSSESTVSRIRTEHFPLTLESARPSHTSQYLCASSDVGTGANVLTFGAGSRLTVL.

The chain uses TRBV2 and TRBJ1-5; D is possibly TRBD1 (5 bases). Germline V gene data show CDR1 as SNHLY and CDR2 as FYNNEI. V was cut by 0 bases and J by 1 base, with 13 bases left in between. CDR3 length: 17 amino acids. CDR3 region: CASSEALWRQSNQPQHF. The CDR3 DNA reads TGTGCCAGCAGTGAAGCGCTCTGGAGACAGAGCAATCAGCCCCAGCATTTT. The full variable domain, completed using reference TRBV2 and TRBJ1-5, is EPEVTQTPSHQVTQMGQEVILRCVPISNHLYFYWYRQILGQKVEFLVSFYNNEISEKSEIFDDQFSVERPDGSNFTLKIRSTKLEDSAMYFCASSEALWRQSNQPQHFGDGTRLSIL.

The gene calls are TRBV4-1 and TRBJ1-4; the match to TRBD1 covers 7 bases. V lost 6 bases to trimming and J lost 5 bases; unmatched junction nucleotides: 6. CDR1 is MGHRA, CDR2 YSYEKL, per germline. CDR3 length: 14 amino acids. CDR3 loop: CASRYTGVNEKLFF. The DNA for the CDR3 is TGCGCCAGCAGATACACAGGGGTGAATGAAAAACTGTTTTTT.

There are a few counts of this clone. The J gene is TRBJ1-6, the V gene TRBV2, with a weak D call TRBD1 (5 bases). Germline V CDR1 and CDR2: SNHLY, FYNNEI. The CDR3 is 15 residues long. Trimming left V 9 bases short and J 5 bases short, with 17 bases between. The CDR3 spells CASGGARGDNSPLHF. The CDR3 DNA sequence: TGTGCCAGTGGCGGGGCTCGGGGTGATAATTCACCCCTCCACTTT.

This clone occurred once. The chain recombines TRBV28 with TRBJ2-5, with TRBD1 identical over 7 bases. The trim removed 2 bases at V and 5 bases at J, leaving 11 bases unmatched. CDR3 length equals 16 residues. Germline loops: CDR1 MDHEN, CDR2 SYDVKM. The CDR3 protein is CASSLRNELGGETQYF. As DNA, the CDR3 is TGTGCCAGCAGTTTACGTAATGAATTAGGGGGCGAGACCCAGTACTTC.

The chain is built from TRBV6-5 and TRBJ1-6; 7 nucleotides match TRBD1. This CDR3 has 14 residues. V was clipped by 2 bases and J by 7 bases; unmatched bases: 2. CDR1 is MNHEY and CDR2 is SVGAGI in the germline V gene. Written as DNA, the CDR3 is TGTGCCAGCAGTTACGAAGGGGGCAATTCACCCCTCCACTTT. Its protein is CASSYEGGNSPLHF.

Notes on this clone: The same CDR3 arises from other DNA sequences in this sample as well. V usage is TRBV7-2 and J usage is TRBJ2-3; D remains unclear. This CDR3 has 12 amino acids. The germline V gene encodes CDR1 SGHTA and CDR2 FQGNSA. V was cut by 5 bases and J by 1 base, with 4 bases left in between. The CDR3 sequence is CASSLGTDTQYF. CDR3 sequence (DNA): TGTGCCAGCAGCCTTGGCACAGATACGCAGTATTTT. Together with reference TRBV7-2 and TRBJ2-3, the CDR3 gives the full variable domain: GAGVSQSPSNKVTEKGKDVELRCDPISGHTALYWYRQSLGQGLEFLIYFQGNSAPDKSGLPSDRFSAERTGGSVSTLTIQRTQQEDSAVYLCASSLGTDTQYFGPGTRLTVL.

V gene TRBV5-4 combines with J gene TRBJ1-1; 7 nucleotides match TRBD1. CDR1 is SGHNT, CDR2 YYREEE, per germline (reference sequence). V gave up 4 bases and J gave up 8 bases; unmatched junction bases: 8. This CDR3 spans 13 amino acids. Here the CDR3 DNA reads TGTGCCAGCAGCCAAAGATTCAGGGGGGAAGCTTTCTTT. Its protein product is CASSQRFRGEAFF. The entire variable domain, with the rest obtained from reference TRBV5-4 and TRBJ1-1, is as follows: ETGVTQSPTHLIKTRGQQVTLRCSSQSGHNTVSWYQQALGQGPQFIFQYYREEENGRGNFPPRFSGLQFPNYSSELNVNALELDDSALYLCASSQRFRGEAFFGQGTRLTVV.